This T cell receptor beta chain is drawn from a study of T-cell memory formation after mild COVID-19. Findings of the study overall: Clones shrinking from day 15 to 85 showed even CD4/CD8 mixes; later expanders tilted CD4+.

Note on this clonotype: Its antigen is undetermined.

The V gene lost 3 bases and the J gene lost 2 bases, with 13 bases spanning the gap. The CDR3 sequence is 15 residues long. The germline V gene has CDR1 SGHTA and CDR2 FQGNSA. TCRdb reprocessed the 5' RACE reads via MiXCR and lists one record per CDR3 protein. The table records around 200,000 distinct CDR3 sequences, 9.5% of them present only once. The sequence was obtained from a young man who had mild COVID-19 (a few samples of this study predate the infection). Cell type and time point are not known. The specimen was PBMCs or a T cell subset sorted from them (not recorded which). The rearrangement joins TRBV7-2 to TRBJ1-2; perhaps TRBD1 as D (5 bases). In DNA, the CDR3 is TGTGCCAGCAGCTTCGAAGACAGAGACAACTATGGCTACACCTTC. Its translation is CASSFEDRDNYGYTF.